These 9 T cell receptor beta chains originate from one sample sequenced in a study of control samples from healthy donors and cancer patients. Here immunoSEQ multiplex PCR was the method, and the copy in TCRdb shows in-frame clones only, minus some. The sample holds roughly 170,000 clones; around 88% are singletons and the top ten take 4.5% to 6%. Specimen: blood. The receptors stem from a woman aged 25 to 39 in good health.

The gene calls are TRBV21-1 and TRBJ1-6; whether TRBD1, the table's D call, matches the DNA was not checked. TRBV21-1 is labeled a pseudogene. The CDR3 consists of 18 residues. The CDR3 region has the DNA TGTGCCAGCAGCAAAGACAGGGGGCGCAGCAACTATAATTCACCCCTCCACTTT. It encodes CASSKDRGRSNYNSPLHF.

The CDR3 loop reads CASSLWGAGVPDEQFF. In nucleotides, the CDR3 is TGCGCCAGCAGCTTGTGGGGGGCGGGAGTTCCTGATGAGCAGTTCTTC. The genes are TRBV5-1 and TRBJ2-1; a weak D match, TRBD2 (7 bases). The V end was cut by 1 base, the J end by 8 bases, with 19 bases between. The CDR3 contains 16 residues. Germline loops: CDR1 SGHRS, CDR2 YFSETQ.

The V and J genes are TRBV4-1 and TRBJ1-2, with a tentative D call TRBD1 (5 bases). Germline CDR1 reads MGHRA; CDR2 reads YSYEKL. The ends were cut back, 0 bases at V and 2 bases at J, with 13 bases in the middle. The CDR3 totals 16 residues. CDR3 DNA: TGCGCCAGCAGCCAAGATCTCGGGGGGTTAAACTATGGCTACACCTTC. Translated: CASSQDLGGLNYGYTF.

V is TRBV21-1 and J is TRBJ1-1; the D call of TRBD1 is as the table states it, not checked on the DNA. TRBV21-1 is reported as a pseudogene. This CDR3 has 13 amino acids. DNA of the CDR3: TGTGCCAGCAGCAAACAGGGGAGCACTGAAGCTTTCTTT. Encoded protein: CASSKQGSTEAFF.

This clone has a handful of counts. The V call is TRBV5-4, the J call TRBJ1-2, with unresolved D. This CDR3 has 11 residues. CDR1 and CDR2 from the germline V gene are SGHNT and YYREEE (reference sequence). Trimming pared 2 bases from V and 7 bases from J, leaving 6 bases between. In nucleotides, the CDR3 is TGTGCCAGCAGCTTTAAAGGTGGCTACACCTTC. Translation: CASSFKGGYTF. The full variable domain, rest sourced from reference TRBV5-4 and TRBJ1-2, is ETGVTQSPTHLIKTRGQQVTLRCSSQSGHNTVSWYQQALGQGPQFIFQYYREEENGRGNFPPRFSGLQFPNYSSELNVNALELDDSALYLCASSFKGGYTFGSGTRLTVV.

The chain combines TRBV10-3 with TRBJ1-1; 7 bases agree with TRBD1. Germline V gene data show CDR1 as ENHRY and CDR2 as SYGVKD. CDR3 size: 16 residues. The ends lost 0 bases at V and 6 bases at J; junction bases unmatched: 10. CDR3 amino acids: CAISESTNRGPPEAFF. CDR3 in DNA: TGTGCCATCAGTGAGTCTACCAACAGGGGCCCTCCTGAAGCTTTCTTT.

In nucleotides, the CDR3 is TGTGCCAGCAGCCCGCTTCCGGGACTAACCACAGATACGCAGTATTTT. It specifies CASSPLPGLTTDTQYF. The chain uses TRBV7-9 and TRBJ2-3, with 7 bases that match TRBD2. With V trimmed by 5 bases and J by 2 bases, 10 bases remained unmatched. Germline values: CDR1 SEHNR, CDR2 FQNEAQ (reference sequence). The CDR3 is 16 residues long.

The chain is built from TRBV9 and TRBJ1-2, with a tentative D call TRBD1 (6 bases). The V end was cut by 4 bases, the J end by 2 bases, with 9 bases between. Germline CDR1 SGDLS, CDR2 YYNGEE. The CDR3 totals 13 residues. CDR3 sequence: CASSYRDNYGYTF. Written as DNA, the CDR3 is TGTGCCAGCAGCTACAGGGACAACTATGGCTACACCTTC.

This chain uses TRBV6-2 or TRBV6-3 with TRBJ2-1; the D gene is possibly TRBD2 (7 bases). The CDR3 contains 14 residues. The germline V gene encodes CDR1 MNHEY and CDR2 SVGEGT. The V gene lost 0 bases and the J gene lost 13 bases, with 16 bases spanning the gap. CDR3 sequence: CASSYSGGQGRQFF. The DNA for the CDR3 is TGTGCCAGCAGTTACTCCGGGGGGCAGGGACGTCAGTTCTTC.